This T cell receptor beta chain was obtained from a study of siplizumab effects on memory and regulatory T cells. Study findings and constraints: The diversity of naive T cells seemed greater than that of memory cells, and their alloresponse contribution seemed major. Proliferating Tregs in siplizumab cultures were never verified as suppressive.

On this clone itself: What it binds is unknown.

TCRdb's copy holds only in-frame clones and misses some; the assay was immunoSEQ multiplex PCR. Of over 85,000 clones listed, over 85% are singletons. CDR1 LGHNA and CDR2 YSLEER come from the germline V gene. The CDR3 length is 16 residues. V dropped 0 bases and J dropped 4; count of bases not matched to a gene: 7. The sequence was collected from a human donor in good health. The gene calls are TRBV4-3 and TRBJ2-7; 9 bases match TRBD2. Sequenced input: CD8+ T cells sorted from blood. CDR3 nucleotides: TGCGCCAGCAGCCAAGACGGCGCGGGAGGGCCATACGAGCAGTACTTC. Protein: CASSQDGAGGPYEQYF.